Each of the 14 T cell receptor beta chains below was sequenced from the same sample in a study of CD8+CD57+ T cells in acquired aplastic anemia. According to the study, genomic DNA was the template for TCR beta VDJ and CDR3 profiling. TCRdb fed the reads into MiXCR, producing one record per CDR3 protein. The sample holds 200,000 to 300,000 distinct CDR3 sequences, approximately 82% seen once. Flow cytometry had shown expanded CD8+CD57+ cells in the patients chosen for sequencing. Sequencing input: sorted CD4+, CD8+, or CD8+CD57+ T cells (not recorded which) from PBMCs. These receptors came from a human donor with aplastic anemia.

V is TRBV5-6 and J is TRBJ1-2; 9 nucleotides match TRBD1. CDR3 size: 15 residues. V lost 4 bases, J lost 5 bases, and 9 bases stayed unmatched. Looked up from germline, CDR1 is SGHDT and CDR2 is YYEEEE. CDR3: CASSNRGLSGYGYTF. In DNA, the CDR3 is TGTGCCAGCAGCAACAGGGGGCTTAGTGGTTATGGCTACACCTTC.

CDR3 bases: TGTGCCAGCAGCTTACAAGGAAGCGGGCAGAATGAAGAGTTCTTT. Translation gives CASSLQGSGQNEEFF. The chain recombines TRBV7-8 with TRBJ1-1; no definite D call. V shed 2 bases and J shed 14 bases, with 24 bases lying between them. Germline V gives CDR1 SGHVS, CDR2 FQNEAQ. The CDR3 has 15 residues.

The chain carries TRBV7-6 and TRBJ2-3; D ambiguous. This CDR3 is 13 amino acids long. The ends were cut back, 1 base at V and 5 bases at J, with 7 bases in the middle. Germline V gene lookup returns CDR1 SGHVS and CDR2 FNYEAQ. CDR3 nucleotide sequence: TGTGCCAGCAGCTTAGTACATCGAGATACGCAGTATTTT. Translation: CASSLVHRDTQYF.

On this clonotype itself: One end of the junction fails to match germline, which may point to a read error. The chain carries TRBV7-8 and TRBJ2-3; tentative D call: TRBD1 (6 bases). Germline CDR1 reads SGHVS; CDR2 reads FQNEAQ. This CDR3 region has 14 residues. CDR3 sequence: CASSAVQGADKQFF. The CDR3 DNA follows: TGTGCCAGCAGCGCTGTACAGGGTGCCGATAAGCAGTTCTTT.

The V gene is TRBV15, the J gene TRBJ1-2, with D perhaps TRBD1 (6 bases). CDR1 is LNHNV and CDR2 is YYDKDF in the germline V gene (reference sequence). The CDR3 runs 17 residues. Trimming removed 1 base at V and 4 bases at J, with 19 bases between. CDR3 sequence (DNA): TGTGCCACCAGCAGAGTACGTGGGGACACCCTTGCCTATGGCTACACCTTC. Its protein product is CATSRVRGDTLAYGYTF.

CDR3 bases: TGCAGCGTCAACGGGGGGGGGATTAATGATGGCTACACCTTC. The encoded protein is CSVNGGGINDGYTF. The chain employs TRBV20-1 and TRBJ1-2, with D possibly matching TRBD1 (5 bases). Germline V CDR1 and CDR2: DFQATT, SNEGSKA (reference sequence). This CDR3 is 14 amino acids long.

On this clonotype: An end of the junction does not agree with germline; a read error may underlie this. The CDR3 here is CASSLYDHKESNTEAFF. CDR3 nucleotides: TGTGCCAGCAGCTTGTATGACCACAAAGAGTCGAACACCGAAGCTTTCTTT. This chain links TRBV7-9 with TRBJ1-1; D ambiguous. CDR3 length equals 17 residues. Germline V gene sequence: CDR1 SEHNR, CDR2 FQNEAQ (reference sequence).

To note about this clonotype: Germline is not matched at one junction end, which may reflect a read error. The J gene is TRBJ1-3, the V gene TRBV20-1; a possible D gene is TRBD1 (6 bases). Germline CDR1 reads DFQATT; CDR2 reads SNEGSKA (reference sequence). The CDR3 is made up of 11 amino acids. DNA of the CDR3: TGCAGTGCTAGAGACCCACCCTCCACAGGGTTT. It translates to CSARDPPSTGF.

The chain uses TRBV15 and TRBJ1-1; D not certain. TRBJ2-5 explains the end of the DNA better; the J call may be wrong. This CDR3 has 14 amino acids. CDR1 and CDR2 from the germline V gene are LNHNV and YYDKDF (reference sequence). CDR3 amino acids: CATSKGSEQAAQYF. For the CDR3, the DNA is TGTGCCACCAGCAAAGGCAGCGAGCAAGCTGCCCAGTACTTC.

This chain connects TRBV7-2 to TRBJ2-1; a weak D match, TRBD2 (5 bases). The CDR3 totals 15 residues. Looked up from germline, CDR1 is SGHTA and CDR2 is FQGNSA. Trimming shortened V by 4 bases and J by 16 bases, and 26 bases separated the two germline ends. The CDR3 reads CASSYHDQAGELFFF. Here the CDR3 DNA reads TGTGCCAGCAGCTACCATGACCAGGCCGGGGAGCTGTTTTTCTTC.

In regard to this clonotype: Relative to the germline gene, one junction end is altered; a read error may explain this. The chain links TRBV7-8 to TRBJ1-1; D unresolved. Germline V gene lookup returns CDR1 SGHVS and CDR2 FQNEAQ. The CDR3 has 15 residues. This CDR3 reads CASSLAGGPDTEALF. The CDR3, as DNA: TGTGCCAGCAGCTTAGCGGGAGGTCCCGACACTGAAGCTCTCTTT.

This clonotype was counted ten times or more. The chain is built from TRBV7-6 and TRBJ1-1, with D tentatively TRBD1 (5 bases). The V end was cut by 1 base, the J end by 5 bases, with 8 bases between. In germline, CDR1 is SGHVS, CDR2 FNYEAQ. The CDR3 is 13 amino acids. CDR3 coding DNA: TGTGCCAGCAGCTTAGGGTCAGGGACTGAAGCTTTCTTT. Encoded protein: CASSLGSGTEAFF.

V is TRBV7-8 and J is TRBJ2-1; TRBD2 might be the D (5 bases). Germline CDR1 SGHVS, CDR2 FQNEAQ. The ends were cut back, 3 bases at V and 8 bases at J, with 20 bases in the middle. This CDR3 region has 16 residues. In DNA, the CDR3 is TGTGCCAGCAGCTTTCCAACGAGCGGCTACAGCTATGAGCAGTTCTTC. This gives the protein CASSFPTSGYSYEQFF.

This chain joins TRBV7-8 and TRBJ2-7, with D maybe TRBD2 (6 bases). CDR3 length: 18 residues. CDR1 and CDR2 from the germline V gene are SGHVS and FQNEAQ. The CDR3 here is CASSLAGGGEALSCEQYV. The CDR3 DNA reads TGTGCCAGCAGCTTAGCGGGAGGCGGCGAAGCCCTTTCCTGCGAGCAGTACGTC.